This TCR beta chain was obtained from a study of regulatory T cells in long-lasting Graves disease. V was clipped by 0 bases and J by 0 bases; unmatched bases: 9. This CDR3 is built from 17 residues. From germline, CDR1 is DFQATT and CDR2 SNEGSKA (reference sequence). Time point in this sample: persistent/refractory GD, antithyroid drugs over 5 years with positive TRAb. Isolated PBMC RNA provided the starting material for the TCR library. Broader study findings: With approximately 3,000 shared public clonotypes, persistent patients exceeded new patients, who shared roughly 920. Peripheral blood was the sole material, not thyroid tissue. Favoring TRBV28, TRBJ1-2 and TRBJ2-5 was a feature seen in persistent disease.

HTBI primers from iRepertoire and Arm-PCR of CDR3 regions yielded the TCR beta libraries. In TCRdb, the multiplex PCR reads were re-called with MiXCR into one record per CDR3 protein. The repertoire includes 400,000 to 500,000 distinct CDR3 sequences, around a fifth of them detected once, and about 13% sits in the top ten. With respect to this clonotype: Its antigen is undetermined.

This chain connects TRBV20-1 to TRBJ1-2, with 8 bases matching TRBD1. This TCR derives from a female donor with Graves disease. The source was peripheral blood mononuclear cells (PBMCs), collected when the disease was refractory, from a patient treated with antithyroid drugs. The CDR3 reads CSARDRQGRTTNYGYTF. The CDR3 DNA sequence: TGCAGTGCTAGAGACCGACAGGGGCGAACCACTAACTATGGCTACACCTTC.